This T cell receptor beta chain stems from a study of cytomegalovirus exposure and HLA in healthy donors. In its sample, this clone was seen once. Use of 60 Vbeta and 13 Jbeta primers characterized the PCR. Here immunoSEQ multiplex PCR was the method, and the copy in TCRdb shows in-frame clones only, minus some. In the table there are 100,000 to 150,000 clones, about 82% of which are singletons. V lost 1 base to trimming and J lost 3 bases, with 11 bases between them. Germline loops: CDR1 SGHDN, CDR2 FVKESK. CDR3 size: 15 residues. Sequencing was performed on PBMCs. This clonotype was obtained from a female donor in good health and CMV-seropositive. The chain has TRBV14 and TRBJ2-3; D perhaps matches TRBD2 (5 bases). The CDR3 coding sequence is TGTGCCAGCAGCCAAGGGCTAGCCTATACAGATACGCAGTATTTT. Translated, it gives CASSQGLAYTDTQYF.